These T cell receptor beta chains were read from a single sample in a study of T cells after yellow fever vaccination. TCRdb processed the 5' RACE reads anew with MiXCR; each CDR3 protein has one entry. There are about 310,000 distinct CDR3 sequences in the sample; 3% to 4.5% occur only once, and roughly a quarter lies in the top ten. This sample comprised PBMCs, obtained on the day of the yellow fever booster vaccination. The receptors were sampled from a man aged 18 to 30 who received the YFV17D yellow fever vaccine. The CDR3 runs from the conserved cysteine through the conserved F or W. A D gene is named only where the DNA matches it firmly. Only part of the rows carry a size: once, few, many, or a class if the clone is expanded.

j_call | clone_size | d_call | v_call | cdr3_nt | cdr3_aa
TRBJ2-2 | - | TRBD1 | TRBV19 | TGTGCCAGTAGTCCGGGACAGGGGCGGGAGCTGTTTTTT | CASSPGQGRELFF
TRBJ2-1 | many | TRBD2 | TRBV14 | TGTGCCAGCAGCGCGACTAGCGGGGGCGTCAATGAGCAGTTCTTC | CASSATSGGVNEQFF
TRBJ2-3 | many | - | TRBV6-2/TRBV6-3 | TGTGCCAGCAGTTACAGAGGCCAGGAGGCAGATACGCAGTATTTT | CASSYRGQEADTQYF
TRBJ1-2 | many | - | TRBV12-3/TRBV12-4 | TGTGCCAGCACCCTCGGGGAGGCCCAGGGCTATGGCTACACCTTC | CASTLGEAQGYGYTF
TRBJ2-1 | many | TRBD2 | TRBV20-1 | TGCAGTGCTAGCCGGGTAGCGGGGGGGCCAAATGAGCAGTTCTTC | CSASRVAGGPNEQFF
TRBJ1-6 | few | - | TRBV24-1 | TGTGCCACCAGTACGGGGGATAATTCACCCCTCCACTTT | CATSTGDNSPLHF
TRBJ2-3 | few | - | TRBV5-1 | TGCGCCAGCAGCTTGGGGTCCGTTAGCACAGATACGCAGTATTTT | CASSLGSVSTDTQYF
TRBJ2-7 | few | - | TRBV14 | TGTGCCAGCAGCCAAGTCCCCCCGGCGGCCTACGAGCAGTACTTC | CASSQVPPAAYEQYF
TRBJ1-1 | many | - | TRBV5-1 | TGCGCCAGCAGCTTGGCCGTTGGAGGTTCTGAAGCTTTCTTT | CASSLAVGGSEAFF
TRBJ1-6 | - | TRBD1 | TRBV4-3 | TGCGCCAGCAGTGGCGGTTTGGGACAGGGGAATTCACCCCTCCACTTT | CASSGGLGQGNSPLHF
TRBJ2-5 | many | TRBD2 | TRBV27 | TGTGCCAGCAGTCCGGGGGCGGGGGGAAACGGAGAGACCCAGTACTTC | CASSPGAGGNGETQYF
TRBJ2-7 | few | TRBD1 | TRBV6-5 | TGTGCCAGCAGGAGGGGGCAGGGGAGTAAGCAGTACTTC | CASRRGQGSKQYF
TRBJ2-3 | many | TRBD2 | TRBV5-6 | TGTGCCAGCAGCTTGGTACTAGCGGCTAGCACAGATACGCAGTATTTT | CASSLVLAASTDTQYF
TRBJ2-5 | few | - | TRBV5-1 | TGCGCCAGCCAGGGGACAGAGACCCAGTACTTC | CASQGTETQYF
TRBJ2-7 | many | - | TRBV7-3 | TGTGCCAGCAGCTTAAATCCGGCGCGAATCTACGAGCAGTACTTC | CASSLNPARIYEQYF
TRBJ2-3 | - | - | TRBV7-7 | TGTGCCAGCATCTTAGGGGCTTTAGGGAGCGGCGCAGATACGCAGTATTTT | CASILGALGSGADTQYF
TRBJ2-3 | few | TRBD2 | TRBV6-5 | TGTGCCAGCAGTTACCGGACTAGAGGGATTAACACAGATACGCAGTATTTT | CASSYRTRGINTDTQYF
TRBJ2-1 | many | TRBD1 | TRBV29-1 | TGCAGCGCTACCCGCCTCTCCGGGACAGGGGTTAACAATGAGCAGTTCTTC | CSATRLSGTGVNNEQFF
TRBJ2-4 | - | - | TRBV10-3 | TGTGCCGCCCGAGAGGGTCAGAGCAACATTCAGTACTTC | CAAREGQSNIQYF
TRBJ2-2 | few | TRBD1 | TRBV12-3/TRBV12-4 | TGTGCCAGCAGTTTTAGGCAGGGGGACACCGGGGAGCTGTTTTTT | CASSFRQGDTGELFF
TRBJ1-4 | many | - | TRBV5-1 | TGCGCCAGCAGCTTAGCAGGGGCCGGAGCTACTAATGAAAAACTGTTTTTT | CASSLAGAGATNEKLFF
TRBJ2-5 | - | - | TRBV5-1 | TGCGCCAGCAGCTTGTGGGGGATCTCGGGACAAGAGACCCAGTACTTC | CASSLWGISGQETQYF
TRBJ2-6 | many | - | TRBV27 | TGTGCCAGCAGTCTCCGGTTGGGGGCTGGGGCCAACGTCCTGACTTTC | CASSLRLGAGANVLTF
TRBJ2-3 | many | TRBD2 | TRBV10-3 | TGTGCCATCAGTGGATCAGCGGGAGAGGGGGGGCTGGATACGCAGTATTTT | CAISGSAGEGGLDTQYF
TRBJ2-3 | few | TRBD2 | TRBV2 | TGTGCCAGCGGGACTAGCGGGGGGGCACGCACAGATACGCAGTATTTT | CASGTSGGARTDTQYF
TRBJ1-5 | few | TRBD1 | TRBV19 | TGTGCCAGTACGGGGACAGGACAGGGGCATCAGCCCCAGCATTTT | CASTGTGQGHQPQHF
TRBJ2-1 | many | - | TRBV4-2 | TGTGCCAGCCAGTGGGGGAATGAGCAGTTCTTC | CASQWGNEQFF
TRBJ2-7 | few | TRBD1 | TRBV12-3/TRBV12-4 | TGTGCCAGCTGTGGCAGGGGGCAGTACGAGCAGTACTTC | CASCGRGQYEQYF
TRBJ1-1 | few | - | TRBV29-1 | TGCAGCGTTACTCTGACGGGAACTGAAGCTTTCTTT | CSVTLTGTEAFF
TRBJ2-3 | few | - | TRBV18 | TGTGCCAGCTCCCTCGCGGGGCTCGGAACAGATACGCAGTATTTT | CASSLAGLGTDTQYF
TRBJ1-2 | many | - | TRBV7-2 | TGTGCCAGCAGCTTAGGTGGGGCAAAGCGAGGCTACACCTTC | CASSLGGAKRGYTF
TRBJ1-1 | few | - | TRBV6-5 | TGTGCCAGCAGTTACTCCCTTCAGGGAGGGGTCACTGAAGCTTTCTTT | CASSYSLQGGVTEAFF
TRBJ2-7 | - | - | TRBV6-5 | TGTGCCAGCAGGGCCCTGCCAGGAGGCTCCTACGAGCAGTACTTC | CASRALPGGSYEQYF
TRBJ1-5 | many | - | TRBV4-1 | TGCGCCAGCAGCCAAGAGGGACTCCGAAAGGACCCGGCTCAGCCCCAGCATTTT | CASSQEGLRKDPAQPQHF
TRBJ1-4 | many | - | TRBV20-1 | TGCAGTGCTAGCTCTAGGATTGAAAAACTGTTTTTT | CSASSRIEKLFF
TRBJ2-4 | many | - | TRBV6-2/TRBV6-3 | TGTGCCAGCGGCGGGACTTCACCCAAAAACATTCAGTACTTC | CASGGTSPKNIQYF
TRBJ2-1 | few | - | TRBV4-2 | TGTGCCAGCAGATGGGGGTCTAGCCCCTACAATGAGCAGTTCTTC | CASRWGSSPYNEQFF
TRBJ2-1 | many | - | TRBV4-3 | TGCGCCAGCAGCCAAGATGGACAGTATCCCCAGTTCTTC | CASSQDGQYPQFF
TRBJ2-7 | few | TRBD2 | TRBV4-3 | TGCGCCAGCAGCCAATCCGCGGGGGAATACGAGCAGTACTTC | CASSQSAGEYEQYF
TRBJ2-7 | few | - | TRBV4-3 | TGCGCCAGCAGCCAAGATGGAGGGAACTCCTACGAGCAGTACTTC | CASSQDGGNSYEQYF
TRBJ1-2 | many | - | TRBV29-1 | TGCAGCGTTGATGCCCCAGGGGCCAGCCGGGATGGCTACACCTTC | CSVDAPGASRDGYTF
TRBJ2-5 | - | - | TRBV27 | TGTGCCAGCTGTTTGGCACGGCAACAAGAGACCCAGTACTTC | CASCLARQQETQYF
TRBJ2-1 | many | TRBD1 | TRBV29-1 | TGCAGCGTCTTTGGGACAGGGGGAAATGAGCAGTTCTTC | CSVFGTGGNEQFF
TRBJ2-3 | many | TRBD1 | TRBV4-3 | TGCGCCAGCAGCCAAGAGGGACAGGGGGTGACGACAGATACGCAGTATTTT | CASSQEGQGVTTDTQYF
TRBJ2-7 | many | - | TRBV5-1 | TGCGCCAGCAGCCCGGAGGGGACAACCTTGGAGCAGTACTTC | CASSPEGTTLEQYF
TRBJ2-1 | many | - | TRBV7-2 | TGTGCCAGCAGCTCGGCAGGGGGGTCGGGCAATGAGCAGTTCTTC | CASSSAGGSGNEQFF
TRBJ2-7 | - | - | TRBV18 | TGTGCCAGCTCACCACCCTGGGGTGGGGGAGACGAGCAGTACTTC | CASSPPWGGGDEQYF
TRBJ1-5 | - | - | TRBV6-2/TRBV6-3 | TGTGCCAGCAGCCGCAGCCAGGGCAATCAGCCCCAGCATTTT | CASSRSQGNQPQHF
TRBJ1-2 | - | - | TRBV4-2 | TGTGCCAGCAGCCAAGAAACCCAGAATGGCTACACCTTC | CASSQETQNGYTF
TRBJ2-3 | few | TRBD2 | TRBV5-1 | TGCGCCAGCAACCCCCTCGCGGGGGGGTTCACAGATACGCAGTATTTT | CASNPLAGGFTDTQYF
TRBJ1-1 | few | - | TRBV7-2 | TGTGCCAGCAGCGAAGGGGGGACCCCTCTCGAAGCTTTCTTT | CASSEGGTPLEAFF
TRBJ2-3 | - | - | TRBV12-3/TRBV12-4 | TGTGCCAGCAGTTTTGACTTTAGGAGTAGGGCAGATACGCAGTATTTT | CASSFDFRSRADTQYF
TRBJ2-1 | - | TRBD2 | TRBV27 | TGTGCCAGCAGTTTACCCCCCAGGACTAGCGGGGGGAATGAGCAGTTCTTC | CASSLPPRTSGGNEQFF
TRBJ2-5 | many | - | TRBV15 | TGTGCCACCAGCGCACGTAAGGGTTTGGGAGAGACCCAGTACTTC | CATSARKGLGETQYF
TRBJ2-1 | few | - | TRBV6-2/TRBV6-3 | TGTGCCAGCGTGGACCCGAACTCCTACAATGAGCAGTTCTTC | CASVDPNSYNEQFF
TRBJ2-1 | many | - | TRBV5-5 | TGTGCCAGCAGGACCTTCAGCTCCTACAATGAGCAGTTCTTC | CASRTFSSYNEQFF
TRBJ2-5 | few | - | TRBV4-2 | TGTGCCAGCGGGGGGCACGGAGAGACCCAGTACTTC | CASGGHGETQYF